This T cell receptor (beta chain) was found in a study of identical twins listed by TCRdb under 2016. With regard to the full study: To test whether fetal clonotypes persist, the study used deep sequencing on TCR alpha and beta repertoires from monozygotic twins, unrelated adults of various ages, and cord blood. Replicate twin experiments were performed at different times using different library preparation protocols to rule out contamination.

The germline V gene (reference sequence) provides CDR1 LGHDT and CDR2 YNNKEL. Inclusive of the bounding cysteine and phenylalanine, the CDR3 is 13 residues long. Only the CDR3 portion is preserved as DNA: 39 bases, with reading frame beginning at the first base. Trimming takes 5 bases from V and 4 bases from J, and the germline ends sit 11 bases apart. The library was obtained by 5' RACE. Sequencing used an Illumina HiSeq 2000. A universal primer binding site was added through template switching, and the final cDNA carried a unique molecular identifier so that TCR cDNA molecules could be counted accurately. Specific primers in the conserved constant-segment region were used to synthesize first-strand cDNA for the TCR alpha and beta chains. To control for contamination, every cDNA library was double barcoded, receiving both a SMART-Mk sample barcode and Illumina barcodes. Two successive PCR steps introduced TruSeq adapter sequences along with Illumina sample barcodes. The Illumina HiSeq platform was used with custom primers to sequence TCR alpha and beta cDNA libraries. Concerning the study's data processing: MiGEC was used to process raw reads and extract unique molecular identifiers, and MiXCR was used to find CDR3 positions. For each individual, recombination models were inferred using an EM algorithm with the repgenHMM and IGoR tools. Shared clonotypes were analyzed with the tcR package in R, and sharing was normalized by the product of cloneset sizes. Out-of-frame nonproductive sequences were analyzed to study raw recombination free of thymic and clonal selection effects. TCRdb reprocessing: public reads trimmed at Q25 with fastp, clones called with MiXCR, in-frame beta chains kept. Each entry is one CDR3 protein sequence, shown with its most common DNA and genes. These V and J calls are TCRdb output, not the study's own analysis. The sample has approximately 1.8 million distinct CDR3 sequences on record, about 30% of them singletons. The biggest ten clones account for less than 0.35% of the sample.

Study-level results and caveats: Conclusions relied on cross-sectional statistical analysis, since the same donors could not be followed over many years. In beta out-of-frame sequences, excess twin sharing was weaker, because having fewer shared sequences lowered the signal-to-noise ratio. Recombination models systematically underestimated out-of-frame TCR alpha sharing in monozygotic twins but agreed with sharing between unrelated individuals. Invariant T cells such as MAIT and iNKT could partly confound zero-insertion analyses, although diverse VJ usage argued against such confounding for most clonotypes. Fewer insertions were carried by abundant cord blood beta clonotypes, a similar but weaker trend appeared in young adult naive repertoires, and no such trend appeared in memory repertoires. Compared with coincidental sharing between unrelated individuals, out-of-frame TCR alpha sequences shared between twins had an excess of sequences with low generation probability.

All donors were healthy Caucasians. Comments on this clonotype: What antigen it recognizes has not been identified. Per-base quality was not reported, and no clone a single base away is much larger than it.

The receptor comes from a newborn girl in good health. Source material: cord blood. This chain joins TRBV3-1 to TRBJ1-2, with TRBD1 tentatively as D gene (6 bases match). The DNA reads as follows: TGTGCCAGCAGCTGGACAGCTTTCTATGGCTACACCTTC. Its product reads: CASSWTAFYGYTF.